Shown below are 11 T cell receptor beta chains from a single sample sequenced in a study of post-analysis software for immune sequencing data. Findings and caveats of the study: Higher frequency in patients than in controls was seen for about five TRBV segments, with TRBV5-6, TRBV5-1 and TRBV20-1 among them.

The TCR beta cDNA libraries contained unique molecular identifiers. TCRdb fed the PCR reads into MiXCR, producing one record per CDR3 protein. Of hundreds of thousands of distinct CDR3 sequences in the sample, 55% to 60% are singletons; the top ten hold 10% to 12%. Their antigens are not known. The sequencing sample was made of blood. The source is a girl aged 2-10 years with multiple sclerosis.

V gene TRBV18 combines with J gene TRBJ2-7; 10 nucleotides agree with TRBD2. CDR3 length: 16 residues. The germline gives CDR1 KGHSH, CDR2 LQKENI. The ends lost 2 bases at V and 2 bases at J; junction bases unmatched: 6. CDR3 region: CASSPSASGSPYEQYF. CDR3 in DNA: TGTGCCAGCTCACCATCGGCTAGCGGGAGCCCCTACGAGCAGTACTTC. The full variable domain, in which reference TRBV18 and TRBJ2-7 provide the parts outside the CDR3, is NAGVMQNPRHLVRRRGQEARLRCSPMKGHSHVYWYRQLPEEGLKFMVYLQKENIIDESGMPKERFSAEFPKEGPSILRIQQVVRGDSAAYFCASSPSASGSPYEQYFGPGTRLTVT.

This clonotype has a handful of counts. V and J are TRBV29-1 and TRBJ1-2, with D uncertain. In germline, CDR1 is SQVTM, CDR2 ANQGSEA. The CDR3 consists of 11 residues. Trimming removed 3 bases at V and 5 bases at J, with 7 bases between. DNA for the CDR3: TGCAGCGTTGAGAGTCGGTATGGCTACACCTTC. It encodes CSVESRYGYTF.

CDR3 residues: CASSVGAAVNTEAFF. The CDR3 DNA sequence: TGTGCCAGCAGCGTAGGGGCAGCCGTAAACACTGAAGCTTTCTTT. The V and J genes are TRBV9 and TRBJ1-1; D not certain. Per germline, CDR1 SGDLS and CDR2 YYNGEE. The V end lost 0 bases, the J end lost 2 bases, and 11 bases lay between the germline ends. CDR3 length: 15 amino acids.

The chain combines TRBV20-1 with TRBJ2-3; 8 bases agree with TRBD1. The V and J ends lost 4 bases and 4 bases, in that order; junction bases with no gene match: 4. The CDR3 runs to 13 residues. In germline, CDR1 is DFQATT, CDR2 SNEGSKA (reference sequence). The CDR3 DNA reads TGCAGTGCTACAGGACAGGGCCCAGATACGCAGTATTTT. Translation: CSATGQGPDTQYF.

This chain links TRBV12-3 or TRBV12-4 with TRBJ1-1; D not resolved. CDR3 length: 15 residues. V was shortened by 4 bases and J by 5 bases, with 17 bases between the two germline ends. The DNA for the CDR3 is TGTGCCAGCAGTTCGACGGCTGCCGGAAGGACTGAAGCTTTCTTT. This codes for CASSSTAAGRTEAFF.

The chain has TRBV6-6 and TRBJ2-3, with TRBD2 matching over 11 bases. The CDR3 loop spans 16 amino acids. The germline CDR1 and CDR2 sequences are MNHNY and SVGAGI (reference sequence). V lost 2 bases to trimming and J lost 5 bases; unmatched junction nucleotides: 6. This CDR3 reads CASSYLAGGIGDTQYF. The CDR3 coding sequence is TGTGCCAGCAGTTACCTAGCGGGGGGTATCGGAGATACGCAGTATTTT.

This CDR3 reads CASSPLMGISYEQYF. The CDR3, as DNA: TGTGCCAGCTCACCACTGATGGGGATCTCCTACGAGCAGTACTTC. This rearrangement joins TRBV18 to TRBJ2-7; D not certain. Trimming cost V 1 base and J 0 bases, with 10 bases left between them. This CDR3 has 15 amino acids. Per germline, CDR1 KGHSH and CDR2 LQKENI.

The rearrangement joins TRBV7-3 to TRBJ1-1; TRBD1 is a possible D gene (5 bases). Trimming removed 2 bases from V and 7 bases from J, with 20 bases in between. Germline assignment: CDR1 SGHTA and CDR2 FQGTGA. This CDR3 is built from 16 residues. CDR3 DNA: TGTGCCAGCAGCTTATTTCTGGGGACCCCAGATAATGAAGCTTTCTTT. Translated: CASSLFLGTPDNEAFF.

This clonotype came up once. At one end, the junction sequence differs from germline, possibly due to a read error. This sequence joins TRBV5-1 and TRBJ2-7; 7 bases fit TRBD1. The J call may be faulty, since TRBJ2-5 better matches the DNA end. Germline-derived CDR1 and CDR2 are SGHRS and YFSETQ. The CDR3 sequence is 14 residues long. This CDR3 reads CASSLGQGQGTQYF. The CDR3 bases are TGCGCCAGCAGCTTGGGACAGGGACAAGGGACCCAGTACTTC.

This chain connects TRBV21-1 to TRBJ2-7; the table assigns TRBD1, which was not confirmed against the DNA. TRBV21-1 is annotated as a pseudogene. This CDR3 has 16 residues. CDR3: CASSKVAGPTHYEQYF. CDR3 in DNA: TGTGCCAGCAGCAAAGTCGCGGGACCGACGCACTACGAGCAGTACTTC.

CDR3 residues: CASSQEGGQQETQYF. As DNA, the CDR3 is TGCGCCAGCAGCCAAGAGGGAGGACAGCAAGAGACCCAGTACTTC. The genes are TRBV4-1 and TRBJ2-5; the D gene could be TRBD1 or TRBD2 (6 bases each). CDR3 size: 15 residues. The germline CDR1 and CDR2 sequences are MGHRA and YSYEKL. The V gene lost 0 bases and the J gene lost 2 bases, with 10 bases spanning the gap.